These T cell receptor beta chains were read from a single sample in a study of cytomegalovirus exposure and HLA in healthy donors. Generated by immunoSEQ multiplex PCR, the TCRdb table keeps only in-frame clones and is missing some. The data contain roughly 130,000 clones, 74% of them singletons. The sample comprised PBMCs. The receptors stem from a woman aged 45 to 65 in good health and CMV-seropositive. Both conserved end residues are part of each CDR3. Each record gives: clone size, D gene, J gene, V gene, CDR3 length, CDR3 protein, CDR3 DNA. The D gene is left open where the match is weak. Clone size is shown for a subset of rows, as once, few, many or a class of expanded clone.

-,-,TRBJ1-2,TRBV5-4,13,CASSLTGSYGYTF,TGTGCCAGCAGCTTAACGGGGAGCTATGGCTACACCTTC
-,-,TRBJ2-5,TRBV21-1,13,CASSVGQEETQYF,TGTGCCAGCAGCGTTGGACAGGAAGAGACCCAGTACTTC
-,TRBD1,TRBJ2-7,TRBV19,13,CASTGTGVYEQYF,TGTGCCAGTACGGGGACAGGGGTATACGAGCAGTACTTC
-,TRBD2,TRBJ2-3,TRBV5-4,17,CASSSGLAGGRTDTQYF,TGTGCCAGCAGTTCTGGACTTGCGGGGGGACGTACAGATACGCAGTATTTT
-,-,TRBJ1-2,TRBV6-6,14,CASLAGEGNYGYTF,TGTGCCAGCCTGGCTGGGGAGGGGAACTATGGCTACACCTTC
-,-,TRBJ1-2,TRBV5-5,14,CASSLDPSNYGYTF,TGTGCCAGCAGCTTGGATCCGTCTAACTATGGCTACACCTTC
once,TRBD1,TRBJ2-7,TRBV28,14,CASGPAGGMRGQYF,TGTGCCAGCGGGCCGGCAGGGGGCATGAGGGGGCAGTACTTC
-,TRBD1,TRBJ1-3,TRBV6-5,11,CASRQGYTIYF,TGTGCCAGCCGACAGGGGTACACCATATATTTT
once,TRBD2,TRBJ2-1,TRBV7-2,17,CASSPRSSGGAIDEQFF,TGTGCCAGCAGCCCCCGATCTAGCGGGGGGGCCATTGATGAGCAGTTCTTC
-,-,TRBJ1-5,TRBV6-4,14,CASIWTGQYQPQHF,TGTGCCAGCATCTGGACTGGGCAATATCAGCCCCAGCATTTT